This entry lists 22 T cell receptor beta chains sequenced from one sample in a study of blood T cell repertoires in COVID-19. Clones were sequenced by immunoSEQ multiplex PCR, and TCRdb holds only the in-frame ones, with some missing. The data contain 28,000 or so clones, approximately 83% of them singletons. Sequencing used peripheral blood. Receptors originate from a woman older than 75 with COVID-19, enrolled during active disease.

The CDR3 DNA sequence: TGCGCCAGCAGCTCGGGGGACGCATCTGGGGCCAACGTCCTGACTTTC. This codes for CASSSGDASGANVLTF. The chain combines TRBV5-1 with TRBJ2-6, with D tentatively TRBD2 (6 bases). Germline CDR1 and CDR2: SGHRS and YFSETQ. V was clipped by 3 bases and J by 1 base, with 11 bases between them. This CDR3 contains 16 residues.

CDR3 amino acids: CASSSSGGSYEQYF. The CDR3 region has the DNA TGTGCCAGCAGCTCTAGCGGGGGATCCTACGAGCAGTACTTC. The rearrangement links TRBV6-5 to TRBJ2-7; 10 bases agree with TRBD2. The CDR3 sequence is 14 residues long. V gave up 6 bases and J gave up 1 base; unmatched junction bases: 3. Germline loops: CDR1 MNHEY, CDR2 SVGAGI.

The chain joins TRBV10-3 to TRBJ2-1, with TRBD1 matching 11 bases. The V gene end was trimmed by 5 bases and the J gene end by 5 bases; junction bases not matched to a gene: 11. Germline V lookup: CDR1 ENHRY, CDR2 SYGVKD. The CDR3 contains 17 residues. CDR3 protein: CAISTDKDRGRDNEQFF. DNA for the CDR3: TGTGCCATCAGTACCGATAAGGACAGGGGGCGCGACAATGAGCAGTTCTTC.

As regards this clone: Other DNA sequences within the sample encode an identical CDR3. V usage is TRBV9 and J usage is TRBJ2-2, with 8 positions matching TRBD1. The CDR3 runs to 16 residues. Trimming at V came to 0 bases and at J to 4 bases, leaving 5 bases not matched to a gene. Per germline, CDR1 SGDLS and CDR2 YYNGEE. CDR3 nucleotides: TGTGCCAGCAGCGTAGCGCAGGGGGCGCCCACCGGGGAGCTGTTTTTT. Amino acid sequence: CASSVAQGAPTGELFF. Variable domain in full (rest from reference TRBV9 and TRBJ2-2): DSGVTQTPKHLITATGQRVTLRCSPRSGDLSVYWYQQSLDQGLQFLIQYYNGEERAKGNILERFSAQQFPDLHSELNLSSLELGDSALYFCASSVAQGAPTGELFFGEGSRLTVL.

CDR3 sequence reads: CASSRQGHDAYNEQFF. For the CDR3, the DNA is TGTGCCAGCAGCAGACAGGGACACGACGCTTACAATGAGCAGTTCTTC. The gene calls are TRBV9 and TRBJ2-1; 7 positions agree with TRBD1. The germline V gene has CDR1 SGDLS and CDR2 YYNGEE. The CDR3 consists of 16 residues. The V gene end was trimmed by 4 bases and the J gene end by 4 bases; junction bases not matched to a gene: 11.

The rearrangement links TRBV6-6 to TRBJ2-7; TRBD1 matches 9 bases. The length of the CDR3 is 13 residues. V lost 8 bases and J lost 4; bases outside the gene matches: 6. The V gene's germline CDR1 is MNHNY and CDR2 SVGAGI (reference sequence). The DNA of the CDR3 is TGTGCCAGCGGGGGGACAGGGACTTACGAGCAGTACTTC. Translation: CASGGTGTYEQYF.

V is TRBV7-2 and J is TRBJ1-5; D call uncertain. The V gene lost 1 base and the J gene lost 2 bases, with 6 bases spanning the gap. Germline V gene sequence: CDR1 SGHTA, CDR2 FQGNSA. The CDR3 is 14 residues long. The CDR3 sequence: CASSLGARNQPQHF. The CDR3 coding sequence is TGTGCCAGCAGCTTAGGGGCTCGCAATCAGCCCCAGCATTTT. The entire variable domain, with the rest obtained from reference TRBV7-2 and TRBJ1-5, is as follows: GAGVSQSPSNKVTEKGKDVELRCDPISGHTALYWYRQSLGQGLEFLIYFQGNSAPDKSGLPSDRFSAERTGGSVSTLTIQRTQQEDSAVYLCASSLGARNQPQHFGDGTRLSIL.

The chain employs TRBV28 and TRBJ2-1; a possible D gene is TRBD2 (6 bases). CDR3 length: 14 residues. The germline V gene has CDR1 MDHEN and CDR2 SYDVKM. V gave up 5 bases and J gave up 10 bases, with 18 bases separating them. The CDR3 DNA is TGTGCCAGCAGTCCCGGGACTCCGCAAGTGGAGCAGTTCTTC. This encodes CASSPGTPQVEQFF. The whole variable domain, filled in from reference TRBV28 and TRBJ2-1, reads DVKVTQSSRYLVKRTGEKVFLECVQDMDHENMFWYRQDPGLGLRLIYFSYDVKMKEKGDIPEGYSVSREKKERFSLILESASTNQTSMYLCASSPGTPQVEQFFGPGTRLTVL.

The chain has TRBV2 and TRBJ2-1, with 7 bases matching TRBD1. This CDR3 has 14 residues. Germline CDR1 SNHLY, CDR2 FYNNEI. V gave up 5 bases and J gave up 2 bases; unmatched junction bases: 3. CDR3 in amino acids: CASSIGGAYNEQFF. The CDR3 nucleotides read TGTGCCAGCAGTATAGGGGGCGCCTACAATGAGCAGTTCTTC.

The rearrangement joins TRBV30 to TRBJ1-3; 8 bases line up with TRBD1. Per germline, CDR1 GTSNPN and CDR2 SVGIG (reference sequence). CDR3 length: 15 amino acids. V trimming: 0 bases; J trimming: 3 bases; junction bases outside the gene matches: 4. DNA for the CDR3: TGTGCCTGGAGTGTGGCAGGGGGCTTTGGAAACACCATATATTTT. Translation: CAWSVAGGFGNTIYF.

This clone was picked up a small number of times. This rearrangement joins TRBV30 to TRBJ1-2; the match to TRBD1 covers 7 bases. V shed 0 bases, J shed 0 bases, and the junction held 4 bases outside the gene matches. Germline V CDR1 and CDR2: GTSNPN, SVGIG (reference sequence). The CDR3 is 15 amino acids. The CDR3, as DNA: TGTGCCTGGAGTGTCTGGACAGGAGCTAACTATGGCTACACCTTC. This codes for CAWSVWTGANYGYTF.

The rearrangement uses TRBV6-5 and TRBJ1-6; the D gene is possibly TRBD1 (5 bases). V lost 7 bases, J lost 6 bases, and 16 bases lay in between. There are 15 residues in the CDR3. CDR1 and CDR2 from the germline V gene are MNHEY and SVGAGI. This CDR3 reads CASTPFGASNSPLHF. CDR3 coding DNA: TGTGCCAGCACCCCTTTTGGGGCTTCTAATTCACCCCTCCACTTT.

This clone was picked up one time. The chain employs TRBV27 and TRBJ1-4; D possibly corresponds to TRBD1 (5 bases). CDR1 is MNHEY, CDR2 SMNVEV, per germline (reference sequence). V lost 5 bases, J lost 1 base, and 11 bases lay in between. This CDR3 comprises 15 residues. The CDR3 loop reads CASSLERGTNEKLFF. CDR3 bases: TGTGCCAGCAGTCTGGAAAGGGGAACTAATGAAAAACTGTTTTTT. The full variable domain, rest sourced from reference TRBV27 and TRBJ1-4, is EAQVTQNPRYLITVTGKKLTVTCSQNMNHEYMSWYRQDPGLGLRQIYYSMNVEVTDKGDVPEGYKVSRKEKRNFPLILESPSPNQTSLYFCASSLERGTNEKLFFGSGTQLSVL.

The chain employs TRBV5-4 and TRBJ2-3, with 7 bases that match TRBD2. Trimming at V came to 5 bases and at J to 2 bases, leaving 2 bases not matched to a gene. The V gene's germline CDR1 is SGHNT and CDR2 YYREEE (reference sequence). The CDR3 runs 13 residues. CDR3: CASRGTTTDTQYF. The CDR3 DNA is TGTGCCAGCAGGGGGACTACCACAGATACGCAGTATTTT.

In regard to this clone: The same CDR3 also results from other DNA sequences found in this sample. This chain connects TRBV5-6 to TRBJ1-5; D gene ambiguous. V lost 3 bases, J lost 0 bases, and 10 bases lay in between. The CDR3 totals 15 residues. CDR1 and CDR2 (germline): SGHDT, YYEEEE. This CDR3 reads CASSSGLYSNQPQHF. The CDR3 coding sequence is TGTGCCAGCAGCTCTGGACTATATAGCAATCAGCCCCAGCATTTT. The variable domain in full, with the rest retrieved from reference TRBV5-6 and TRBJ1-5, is DAGVTQSPTHLIKTRGQQVTLRCSPKSGHDTVSWYQQALGQGPQFIFQYYEEEERQRGNFPDRFSGHQFPNYSSELNVNALLLGDSALYLCASSSGLYSNQPQHFGDGTRLSIL.

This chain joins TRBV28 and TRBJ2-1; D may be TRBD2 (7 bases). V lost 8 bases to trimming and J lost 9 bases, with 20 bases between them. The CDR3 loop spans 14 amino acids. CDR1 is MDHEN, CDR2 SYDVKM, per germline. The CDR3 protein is CASSHGGLGGEQFF. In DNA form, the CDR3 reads TGTGCCAGCTCGCACGGGGGGCTCGGAGGTGAGCAGTTCTTC.

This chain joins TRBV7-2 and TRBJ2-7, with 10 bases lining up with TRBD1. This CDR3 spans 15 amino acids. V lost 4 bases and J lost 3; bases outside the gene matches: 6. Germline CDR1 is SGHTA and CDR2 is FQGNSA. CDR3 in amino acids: CASSYGDRGFYEQYF. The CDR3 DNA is TGTGCCAGCAGCTACGGGGACAGGGGATTCTACGAGCAGTACTTC.

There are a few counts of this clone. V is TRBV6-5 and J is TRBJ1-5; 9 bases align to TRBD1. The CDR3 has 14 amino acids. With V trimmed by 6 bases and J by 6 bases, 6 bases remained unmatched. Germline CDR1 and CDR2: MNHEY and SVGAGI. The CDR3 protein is CASSPGQGGQPQHF. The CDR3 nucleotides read TGTGCCAGCAGCCCGGGACAGGGTGGTCAGCCCCAGCATTTT.

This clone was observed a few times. As DNA, the CDR3 is TGTGCCATCAGTGAGTCCACTAGCGGGGGGAAATTGCAGTTCTTC. Amino acid sequence: CAISESTSGGKLQFF. The V gene is TRBV10-3, the J gene TRBJ2-1, with TRBD2 matching over 12 bases. The CDR3 consists of 15 residues. The V segment lost 0 bases and the J segment 12 bases; nucleotides outside the gene matches: 6. Germline CDR1 is ENHRY and CDR2 is SYGVKD.

CDR3 DNA sequence: TGTGCCACCAGCAGAGGACAGGGCCTTTCCTACGAGCAGTACTTC. This sequence encodes CATSRGQGLSYEQYF. This chain links TRBV15 with TRBJ2-7; TRBD1 matches 7 bases. V lost 1 base to trimming and J lost 1 base; unmatched junction nucleotides: 4. Germline CDR1 reads LNHNV; CDR2 reads YYDKDF (reference sequence). CDR3 length equals 15 residues.

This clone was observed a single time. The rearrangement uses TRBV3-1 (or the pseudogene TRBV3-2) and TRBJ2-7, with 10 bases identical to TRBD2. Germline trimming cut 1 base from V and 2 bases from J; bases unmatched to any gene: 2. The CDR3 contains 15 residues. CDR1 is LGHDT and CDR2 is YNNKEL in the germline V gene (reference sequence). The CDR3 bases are TGTGCCAGCAGCCAAGCTAGCGGGGGCACCTACGAGCAGTACTTC. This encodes CASSQASGGTYEQYF.

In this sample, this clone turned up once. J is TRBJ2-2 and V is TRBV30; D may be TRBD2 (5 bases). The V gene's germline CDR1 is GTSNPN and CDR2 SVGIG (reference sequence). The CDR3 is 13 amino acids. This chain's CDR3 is CAFLGLNTGELFF. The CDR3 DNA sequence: TGTGCTTTCCTAGGACTGAACACCGGGGAGCTGTTTTTT.